A single sample gave rise to the 10 T cell receptor beta chains below, sequenced in a study of early stage breast cancer tumors. Using immunoSEQ multiplex PCR, the repertoire was profiled, and TCRdb retains in-frame clones only, with some absent. There are fewer than 30,000 clones in the sample; about 60% occur only once, and 7.5% to 9.5% lies in the top ten. The sequenced material came from breast tumor tissue. Receptors were obtained from a person in their fifties with breast cancer.

The chain recombines TRBV10-2 with TRBJ2-1, with D unresolved. The length of the CDR3 is 12 residues. Per the germline V gene, CDR1 is WSHSY and CDR2 is SAAADI. V was shortened by 8 bases and J by 9 bases, with 14 bases between the two germline ends. The CDR3 protein is CASAFGLGEQFF. The CDR3 DNA reads as TGCGCCAGCGCTTTCGGGTTGGGTGAGCAGTTCTTC.

This clone was recorded only once. The gene calls are TRBV6-1 and TRBJ2-1, with D hard to call. Germline V CDR1 and CDR2: MNHNS, SASEGT. Deletions cut 0 bases from V and 7 bases from J, with 1 base between. This CDR3 region has 11 residues. This CDR3 is CASSEANEQFF. In nucleotides, the CDR3 is TGTGCCAGCAGTGAAGCAAATGAGCAGTTCTTC.

V and J are TRBV19 and TRBJ2-7; 11 bases agree with TRBD2. The CDR3 is 15 residues long. The V gene's germline CDR1 is LNHDA and CDR2 SQIVND (reference sequence). J gave up 5 bases and V 4 bases, and 7 bases lay outside the gene matches. The CDR3 DNA is TGTGCCAGTAGTAATGGGCTAGCGGGAGGTGACGAGCAGTACTTC. Its protein product is CASSNGLAGGDEQYF.

The chain couples TRBV5-1 to TRBJ1-3, with 7 bases fitting TRBD1. CDR1 is SGHRS, CDR2 YFSETQ, per germline. V was clipped by 0 bases and J by 2 bases; unmatched bases: 2. This CDR3 is 15 amino acids long. The CDR3 reads CASSLAGTAGNTIYF. The DNA for the CDR3 is TGCGCCAGCAGCTTGGCAGGGACAGCTGGAAACACCATATATTTT.

This chain links TRBV18 with TRBJ2-7; D unresolved. Germline values: CDR1 KGHSH, CDR2 LQKENI. The CDR3 covers 14 residues. The V gene lost 0 bases and the J gene lost 0 bases, with 6 bases spanning the gap. CDR3 in DNA: TGTGCCAGCTCACCACCGACAATCTCCTACGAGCAGTACTTC. Translation gives CASSPPTISYEQYF.

This clone showed up just a few times. CDR3 sequence (DNA): TGTGCCAGCAAAGTAGGTTCTAACACCGGGGAGCTGTTTTTT. Translation gives CASKVGSNTGELFF. The rearrangement uses TRBV2 and TRBJ2-2; D unresolved. V lost 7 bases and J lost 2, with 11 bases in between. The CDR3 runs 14 residues. Germline CDR1 and CDR2: SNHLY and FYNNEI.

This chain joins TRBV2 and TRBJ1-3; TRBD1 might be the D (6 bases). V lost 8 bases and J 1 base, leaving 15 bases between the germline ends. The CDR3 has 15 amino acids. Per the germline V gene, CDR1 is SNHLY and CDR2 is FYNNEI. Here the CDR3 DNA reads TGTGCCAGCTTCGGACAGTCTCAATCTGGAAACACCATATATTTT. It is translated as CASFGQSQSGNTIYF.

This clone was counted once. V is TRBV19 and J is TRBJ2-3; a weak D match, TRBD1 (6 bases). The CDR3 spans 16 residues. Trimming pared 5 bases from V and 0 bases from J, leaving 15 bases between. Germline-derived CDR1 and CDR2 are LNHDA and SQIVND (reference sequence). This chain's CDR3 is CASSLRTASSTDTQYF. As DNA, the CDR3 is TGTGCCAGTAGTCTTCGGACAGCCAGTAGCACAGATACGCAGTATTTT. The whole variable domain, filled in from reference TRBV19 and TRBJ2-3, reads DGGITQSPKYLFRKEGQNVTLSCEQNLNHDAMYWYRQDPGQGLRLIYYSQIVNDFQKGDIAEGYSVSREKKESFPLTVTSAQKNPTAFYLCASSLRTASSTDTQYFGPGTRLTVL.

This clone was counted a single time. This sequence joins TRBV9 and TRBJ2-1; 8 bases map to TRBD2. Trimming took 2 bases from V and 11 from J; bases not matched to a gene: 12. The CDR3 length is 15 residues. Looked up from germline, CDR1 is SGDLS and CDR2 is YYNGEE. The CDR3 region has the DNA TGTGCCAGCAGCGTTGGGCGGGAGGCGATGGGAAAGCAGTTCTTC. Its protein is CASSVGREAMGKQFF.

This chain uses TRBV6-5 with TRBJ2-1, with D possibly TRBD2 on 6 matching bases. The CDR3 is 15 amino acids. Germline V gives CDR1 MNHEY, CDR2 SVGAGI. The ends were cut back, 6 bases at V and 5 bases at J, with 17 bases in the middle. The CDR3 here is CASSRDSRGHNEQFF. The CDR3, as DNA: TGTGCCAGCAGCAGGGACTCGAGGGGCCACAATGAGCAGTTCTTC.